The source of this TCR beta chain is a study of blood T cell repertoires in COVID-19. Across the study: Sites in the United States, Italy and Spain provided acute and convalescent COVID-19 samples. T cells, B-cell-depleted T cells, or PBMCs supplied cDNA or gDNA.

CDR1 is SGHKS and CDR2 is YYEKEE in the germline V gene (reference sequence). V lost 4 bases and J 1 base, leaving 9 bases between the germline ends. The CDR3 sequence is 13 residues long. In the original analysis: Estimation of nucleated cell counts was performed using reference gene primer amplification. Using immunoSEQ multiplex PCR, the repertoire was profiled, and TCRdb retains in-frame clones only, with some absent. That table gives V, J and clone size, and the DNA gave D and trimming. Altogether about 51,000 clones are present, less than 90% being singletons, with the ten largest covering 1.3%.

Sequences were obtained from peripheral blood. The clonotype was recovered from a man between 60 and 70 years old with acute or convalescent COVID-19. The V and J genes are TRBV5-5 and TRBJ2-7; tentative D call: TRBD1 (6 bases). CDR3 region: CASSRQGSYEQYF. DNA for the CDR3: TGTGCCAGCAGCCGTCAGGGGTCCTACGAGCAGTACTTC.